The rows below give T cell receptor beta chains drawn from one sample of a study of blood T cell repertoires in COVID-19. Some clones are missing from TCRdb's copy, which holds only in-frame ones; the method was immunoSEQ multiplex PCR. The sample contains over 300,000 clones, 85% to 90% of which appear only once. The sample comprised PBMCs or T cells enriched from blood (not recorded which). The receptors here all came from a woman younger than 30 who had recovered from COVID-19. The CDR3 runs from the conserved cysteine through the conserved F or W. Each record gives: J gene, V gene, clone size, CDR3 protein. Clone size appears in some rows only: once, few, many, or a class for an expanded clone.

TRBJ1-2 | TRBV2 | NA | CASKDRDDGYTF
TRBJ2-2 | TRBV30 | NA | CAWRQRSTKDRASGELFF
TRBJ2-7 | TRBV7-9 | NA | CATFGQSPYEQYF
TRBJ1-2 | TRBV12-3/TRBV12-4 | NA | CASTLGGLYGYTF
TRBJ1-1 | TRBV18 | NA | CASSLRQGAPIDTEAFF
TRBJ1-1 | TRBV28 | NA | CASSLFQGASTNTEAFF
TRBJ1-5 | TRBV2 | NA | CASSGQGNQPQHF
TRBJ2-4 | TRBV7-2 | NA | CASSLELAKNIQYF
TRBJ1-5 | TRBV12-3/TRBV12-4 | NA | CASRRGIHQPQHF
TRBJ1-1 | TRBV7-9 | NA | CASSLERVAVNTEAFF
TRBJ2-7 | TRBV7-9 | NA | CASSLSGGSGSYEQYF
TRBJ1-3 | TRBV13 | NA | CASSLGRGLGNTIYF
TRBJ2-3 | TRBV10-1 | NA | CASSELGGLGPGSTDTQYF
TRBJ2-2 | TRBV5-1 | NA | CASRGTGGFTGELFF
TRBJ2-1 | TRBV11-2 | NA | CASSTRLAGAGHNEQFF
TRBJ2-7 | TRBV18 | NA | CASSPTGQLKYDEQYF
TRBJ2-1 | TRBV5-1 | NA | CASSLVSMSGAGGNEQFF
TRBJ2-7 | TRBV30 | NA | CAWSVVFFSEQYF
TRBJ1-1 | TRBV7-2 | once | CASSSMNTEAFF
TRBJ1-3 | TRBV24-1 | few | CATSERRRIVMGNTIYF
TRBJ2-7 | TRBV6-5 | NA | CASLPRDSLIYEQYF
TRBJ2-1 | TRBV6-4 | few | CASSDLGHRTYNEQFF
TRBJ1-1 | TRBV5-4 | NA | CASSQDGSHTEAFF
TRBJ1-2 | TRBV7-9 | NA | CASSRYGDRDYGYTF
TRBJ1-2 | TRBV29-1 | NA | CSVEGDREGNYGYTF
TRBJ1-5 | TRBV18 | NA | CASSSDRGSNQPQHF
TRBJ1-1 | TRBV5-1 | NA | CASSLTRANMNTEAFF
TRBJ1-4 | TRBV2 | NA | CASSEGAAGGEKLFF
TRBJ2-1 | TRBV7-9 | NA | CASGPHRGGYNEQFF
TRBJ2-7 | TRBV15 | NA | CATSRTEGVLSYEQYF
TRBJ2-1 | TRBV19 | NA | CASSIEGVGEQFF
TRBJ2-3 | TRBV28 | NA | CASSSSEDTDTQYF
TRBJ2-6 | TRBV7-3 | NA | CASSQGGDTNVLTF
TRBJ2-6 | TRBV3-1/TRBV3-2 | NA | CASSLSTGVLSGANVLTF
TRBJ2-7 | TRBV27 | NA | CASSWGGYEQYF
TRBJ2-1 | TRBV4-2 | few | CASSYQRGAPYNEQFF
TRBJ1-1 | TRBV27 | once | CASSLGAGTEAFF
TRBJ1-5 | TRBV28 | NA | CASSGGNQPQHF
TRBJ1-1 | TRBV28 | NA | CASSRIDPRGAFF
TRBJ1-3 | TRBV28 | NA | CASSSTGQGAPGNTIYF
TRBJ2-3 | TRBV4-2 | NA | CASSEGLAGVADTQYF
TRBJ1-1 | TRBV10-2 | NA | CASSSEQGEAFF
TRBJ2-2 | TRBV6-5 | NA | CASRAFAGELFF
TRBJ2-2 | TRBV5-1 | many | CASSFSGNTGELFF
TRBJ2-5 | TRBV5-1 | NA | CASSHDRGVETQYF
TRBJ2-7 | TRBV11-2 | NA | CASSPIGYEQYF
TRBJ1-1 | TRBV24-1 | NA | CATRDSSNTEAFF
TRBJ2-7 | TRBV30 | few | CAWSIRLAGDEQYF
TRBJ1-2 | TRBV28 | NA | CASSWGQDYGYTF
TRBJ1-1 | TRBV5-8 | NA | CASSRYTGTGGPGTEAFF
TRBJ1-3 | TRBV3-1/TRBV3-2 | few | CASSLNTDSHGNTIYF
TRBJ1-1 | TRBV2 | NA | CASSKQAVAFF
TRBJ1-6 | TRBV4-1 | NA | CASSSPGQVRGSPLHF